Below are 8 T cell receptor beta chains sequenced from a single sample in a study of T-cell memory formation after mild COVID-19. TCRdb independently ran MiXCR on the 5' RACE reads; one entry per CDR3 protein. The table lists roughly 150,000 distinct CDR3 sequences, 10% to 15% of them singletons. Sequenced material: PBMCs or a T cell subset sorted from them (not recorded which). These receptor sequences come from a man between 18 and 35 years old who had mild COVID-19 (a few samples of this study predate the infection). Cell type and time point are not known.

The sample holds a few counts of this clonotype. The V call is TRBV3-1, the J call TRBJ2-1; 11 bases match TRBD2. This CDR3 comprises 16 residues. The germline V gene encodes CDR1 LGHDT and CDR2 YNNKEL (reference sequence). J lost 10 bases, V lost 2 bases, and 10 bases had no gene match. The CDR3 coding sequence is TGTGCCAGCAGCCAACGACTAGCGGGGTCTGGGGCGGAGCAGTTCTTC. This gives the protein CASSQRLAGSGAEQFF.

Here the CDR3 reads CASRDFGTQYF. In nucleotides, the CDR3 is TGCGCCAGTCGGGACTTCGGTACGCAGTATTTT. The rearrangement links TRBV5-1 to TRBJ2-3; D possibly corresponds to TRBD2 (6 bases). Germline CDR1 and CDR2: SGHRS and YFSETQ. V was cut by 8 bases and J by 8 bases, with 12 bases left in between. CDR3 size: 11 residues.

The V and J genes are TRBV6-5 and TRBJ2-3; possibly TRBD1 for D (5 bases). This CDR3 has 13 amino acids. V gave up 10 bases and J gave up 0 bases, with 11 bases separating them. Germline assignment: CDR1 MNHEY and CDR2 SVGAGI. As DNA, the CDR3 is TGTGCCATCCAGGGTTCTAGCACAGATACGCAGTATTTT. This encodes CAIQGSSTDTQYF.

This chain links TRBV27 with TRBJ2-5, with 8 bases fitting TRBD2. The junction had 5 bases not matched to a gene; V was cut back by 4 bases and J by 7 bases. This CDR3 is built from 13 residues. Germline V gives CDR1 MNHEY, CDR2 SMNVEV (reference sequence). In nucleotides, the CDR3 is TGTGCCAGCAGTTCGACCCGGGGGGGGACCCAGTACTTC. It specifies CASSSTRGGTQYF.

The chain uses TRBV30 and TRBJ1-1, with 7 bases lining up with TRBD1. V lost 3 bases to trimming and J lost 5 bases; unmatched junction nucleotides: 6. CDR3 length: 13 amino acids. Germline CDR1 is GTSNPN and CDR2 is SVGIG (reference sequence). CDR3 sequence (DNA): TGTGCCTGGAGCAACAGGGGAGGAACTGAAGCTTTCTTT. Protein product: CAWSNRGGTEAFF. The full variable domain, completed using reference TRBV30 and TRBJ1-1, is SQTIHQWPATLVQPVGSPLSLECTVEGTSNPNLYWYRQAAGRGLQLLFYSVGIGQISSEVPQNLSASRPQDRQFILSSKKLLLSDSGFYLCAWSNRGGTEAFFGQGTRLTVV.

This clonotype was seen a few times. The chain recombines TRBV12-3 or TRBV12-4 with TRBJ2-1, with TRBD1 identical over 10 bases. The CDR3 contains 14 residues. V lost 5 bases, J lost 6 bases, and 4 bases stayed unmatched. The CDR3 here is CASSPGTGVNEQFF. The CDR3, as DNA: TGTGCCAGCAGTCCCGGGACAGGGGTCAATGAGCAGTTCTTC.

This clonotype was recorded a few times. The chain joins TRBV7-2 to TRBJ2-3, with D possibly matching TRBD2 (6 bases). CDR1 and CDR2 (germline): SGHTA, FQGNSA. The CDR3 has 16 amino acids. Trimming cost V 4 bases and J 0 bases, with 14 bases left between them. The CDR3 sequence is CASSWRLGPSTDTQYF. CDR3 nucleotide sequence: TGTGCCAGCAGCTGGCGACTAGGCCCTAGCACAGATACGCAGTATTTT. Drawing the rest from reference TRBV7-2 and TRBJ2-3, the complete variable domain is GAGVSQSPSNKVTEKGKDVELRCDPISGHTALYWYRQSLGQGLEFLIYFQGNSAPDKSGLPSDRFSAERTGGSVSTLTIQRTQQEDSAVYLCASSWRLGPSTDTQYFGPGTRLTVL.

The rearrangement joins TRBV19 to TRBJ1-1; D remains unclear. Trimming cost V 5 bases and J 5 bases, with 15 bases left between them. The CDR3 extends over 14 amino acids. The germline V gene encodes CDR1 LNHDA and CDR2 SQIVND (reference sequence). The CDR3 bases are TGTGCCAGTAGTTTATTAGACCGTGAAACTGAAGCTTTCTTT. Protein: CASSLLDRETEAFF.